The rows below give T cell receptor beta chains drawn from one sample of a study of cytomegalovirus exposure and HLA in healthy donors. The method was immunoSEQ multiplex PCR; TCRdb's version includes in-frame clones alone and lacks a portion of them. The table shows roughly 97,000 clones, with about 9.5% occurring only once. Sequenced input: PBMCs. These receptors came from a man aged 35 to 55 in good health and CMV-seropositive. The CDR3 runs from the conserved cysteine through the conserved F or W. The order of the fields is D gene, J gene, V gene, CDR3 length, clone size, CDR3 protein, CDR3 DNA. The D gene is left open where the match is weak. Part of the rows lack a size; the others show once, few, many or a class for expanded clones.

>.|TRBJ2-1|TRBV5-4|14|few
CASSFLGPYNEQFF
TGTGCCAGCAGCTTTTTGGGGCCCTACAATGAGCAGTTCTTC
>TRBD1|TRBJ1-2|TRBV9|16|.
CASSVGLGDRGASYTF
TGTGCCAGCAGCGTAGGATTAGGAGACAGGGGAGCGAGCTACACCTTC
>.|TRBJ2-7|TRBV28|11|.
CASSFRGEQYF
TGTGCCAGCAGTTTCCGAGGCGAGCAGTACTTC
>.|TRBJ1-6|TRBV5-6|16|few
CASGNGPQGRNSPLHF
TGTGCCAGCGGCAACGGACCACAGGGTAGGAATTCACCCCTCCACTTT
>.|TRBJ2-3|TRBV9|13|few
CASSTYSTDTQYF
TGTGCCAGCAGCACCTATAGCACAGATACGCAGTATTTT
>TRBD1|TRBJ2-7|TRBV19|15|.
CASSITPGQNYEQYF
TGTGCCAGTAGTATAACACCGGGACAGAACTACGAGCAGTACTTC
>TRBD2|TRBJ2-1|TRBV7-2|12|.
CASSLWGGEQFF
TGTGCCAGCAGCTTATGGGGAGGGGAGCAGTTCTTC
>TRBD2|TRBJ2-2|TRBV14|16|few
CASSARLASNTGELFF
TGTGCCAGCAGCGCTAGACTAGCGTCGAACACCGGGGAGCTGTTTTTT
>.|TRBJ1-2|TRBV6-5|15|few
CASSYTNRGGDGYTF
TGTGCCAGCAGTTACACTAATAGGGGTGGCGATGGCTACACCTTC
>TRBD2|TRBJ2-2|TRBV5-1|16|few
CASSWGTSGNTGELFF
TGCGCCAGCAGCTGGGGGACTAGCGGGAACACCGGGGAGCTGTTTTTT
>.|TRBJ1-1|TRBV5-6|14|few
CASSLAALRREAFF
TGTGCCAGCAGCTTGGCCGCCCTCCGGAGGGAAGCTTTCTTT
>.|TRBJ1-1|TRBV5-6|15|.
CASSWTAGGGARAFF
TGTGCCAGCAGCTGGACGGCCGGGGGGGGCGCCAGAGCTTTCTTT
>.|TRBJ2-7|TRBV6-5|15|.
CASSYSAVPSYEQYF
TGTGCCAGCAGTTACTCGGCAGTTCCTTCCTACGAGCAGTACTTC
>TRBD2|TRBJ2-3|TRBV6-1|13|few
CATTGGSTDTQYF
TGTGCCACCACGGGAGGGAGCACAGATACGCAGTATTTT
>TRBD2|TRBJ2-3|TRBV11-3|14|few
CASSLGLDTDTQYF
TGTGCCAGCAGCTTGGGACTAGACACAGATACGCAGTATTTT
>TRBD2|TRBJ2-1|TRBV29-1|13|few
CSVRTSGSYEQFF
TGCAGCGTTCGGACTAGCGGGAGTTATGAGCAGTTCTTC
>.|TRBJ2-3|TRBV11-3|14|few
CASSNREITDTQYF
TGTGCCAGCAGCAATCGGGAGATCACAGATACGCAGTATTTT
>.|TRBJ1-1|TRBV14|16|.
CASSQDWGVMNTEAFF
TGTGCCAGCAGCCAAGACTGGGGAGTAATGAACACTGAAGCTTTCTTT
>TRBD1|TRBJ2-7|TRBV2|14|few
CASTTGTGSYEQYF
TGTGCCAGCACGACCGGGACAGGCTCCTACGAGCAGTACTTC
>.|TRBJ2-7|TRBV9|15|.
CASNPLGASHYEQYF
TGTGCCAGCAATCCCCTTGGGGCGTCGCACTACGAGCAGTACTTC
>.|TRBJ2-7|TRBV5-1|18|.
CASSLETVNRAIYYEQYF
TGCGCCAGCAGCTTGGAGACGGTAAACAGGGCCATTTACTACGAGCAGTACTTC
>.|TRBJ2-1|TRBV7-6|14|.
CASSFRGTYNEQFF
TGTGCCAGCAGCTTTAGGGGGACATACAATGAGCAGTTCTTC
>.|TRBJ2-7|TRBV2|12|.
CASSAASYEQYF
TGTGCCAGCAGTGCCGCCAGCTACGAGCAGTACTTC
>.|TRBJ2-5|TRBV14|14|few
CASSQEAGRETQYF
TGTGCCAGCAGCCAAGAGGCAGGGCGCGAGACCCAGTACTTC
>.|TRBJ2-5|TRBV5-1|15|.
CASSPEPRSQETQYF
TGCGCCAGCAGCCCGGAGCCCCGATCTCAAGAGACCCAGTACTTC
>TRBD2|TRBJ2-5|TRBV19|17|few
CASSIVLLAGIKETQYF
TGTGCCAGTAGTATAGTCCTACTAGCGGGCATTAAGGAGACCCAGTACTTC
>TRBD2|TRBJ2-2|TRBV13|16|.
CASSSREREGTGELFF
TGTGCCAGCAGCTCACGGGAGCGGGAGGGGACCGGGGAGCTGTTTTTT
>.|TRBJ2-5|TRBV28|12|.
CASLNGQETQYF
TGTGCCAGCTTAAACGGGCAAGAGACCCAGTACTTC
>TRBD2|TRBJ2-7|TRBV7-9|14|few
CASSLRPSGYEQYF
TGTGCCAGCAGCTTAAGGCCTAGCGGGTACGAGCAGTACTTC
>.|TRBJ1-1|TRBV4-1|15|few
CASSRGQGLNTEAFF
TGCGCCAGCAGCCGAGGTCAGGGTTTAAACACTGAAGCTTTCTTT
>TRBD2|TRBJ2-1|TRBV18|17|.
CASSSPSGRAPTNEQFF
TGTGCCAGCTCGTCCCCTAGCGGGAGGGCCCCCACCAATGAGCAGTTCTTC
>TRBD1|TRBJ2-7|TRBV5-1|14|.
CASSPQGVSYEQYF
TGCGCCAGCAGCCCACAGGGGGTAAGCTACGAGCAGTACTTC
>TRBD1|TRBJ2-7|TRBV2|14|few
CASSPGQGFDEQYF
TGTGCCAGCAGCCCGGGACAGGGTTTCGACGAGCAGTACTTC
>.|TRBJ2-1|TRBV5-1|15|.
CASSLQGGGYNEQFF
TGCGCCAGCAGCCTGCAGGGAGGGGGCTACAATGAGCAGTTCTTC
>.|TRBJ2-3|TRBV6-1|14|few
CASSPRASSDTQYF
TGTGCCAGCAGTCCCAGGGCTTCATCCGATACGCAGTATTTT
>TRBD1|TRBJ2-1|TRBV7-3|15|few
CASSLATGAANEQFF
TGTGCCAGCAGCTTAGCTACAGGGGCTGCAAATGAGCAGTTCTTC
>.|TRBJ1-2|TRBV7-8|16|.
CASSLSRTMTNYGYTF
TGTGCCAGCAGCTTAAGCAGGACAATGACTAACTATGGCTACACCTTC
>.|TRBJ2-7|TRBV7-9|15|few
CASSPKRQGNYEQYF
TGTGCCAGCAGCCCGAAGCGGCAGGGGAATTACGAGCAGTACTTC
>TRBD2|TRBJ2-2|TRBV6-1|14|.
CASSENRGVGELFF
TGTGCCAGCAGTGAAAATCGGGGGGTCGGGGAGCTGTTTTTT
>TRBD2|TRBJ2-7|TRBV5-6|15|.
CASSLARAGVYEQYF
TGTGCCAGCAGCTTGGCACGGGCGGGGGTATACGAGCAGTACTTC